These T cell receptor beta chains were read from a single sample in a study of response to subunit inactivated influenza vaccine. TCRdb re-called the RT-PCR reads through MiXCR, storing one row per CDR3 protein. The table lists roughly 700,000 distinct CDR3 sequences, more than 15% of them singletons, with 11% in the top ten. Sequenced material: PBMCs from blood, taken 12 days after vaccination. The receptors were sampled from a man between 45 and 60 years old who received an inactivated influenza vaccine. Both conserved end residues are part of each CDR3.

v_gene | CDR3aa
TRBV10-3 | CAISESTGLGYTF
TRBV25-1 | CASSERSRGEKLFF
TRBV12-3/TRBV12-4 | CASPDSTGELFF
TRBV20-1 | CSASGEGTTDTQYF
TRBV6-6 | CASSPGRGNEQFF
TRBV27 | CASSSEQGGKNIQYF
TRBV4-1 | CASSHNAAGTYEQYF
TRBV6-1 | CASSTRQGRNTEAFF
TRBV11-1 | CASSARDRGTYEQYF
TRBV6-1 | CASSALGGGSRNEQFF
TRBV4-2 | CASSQGGLGSSYNEQFF
TRBV10-3 | CAISDSTSGTVETQYF
TRBV5-1 | CASSLGGRTRGAFF
TRBV7-2 | CASSQGQTSNEKLFF
TRBV2 | CASSAGTSGRPGTGELFF
TRBV12-3/TRBV12-4 | CASSPTEGGSYEQYF
TRBV24-1 | CATSDLGLLGFRSGNTIYF
TRBV5-1 | CASSPRVAGSSSYNEQFF
TRBV29-1 | CSVQPSGNNEQFF
TRBV9 | CASSGPGTSGIIMTGELFF
TRBV5-5 | CASSLAAGNQPQHF
TRBV5-6 | CASSSPGGIGETQYF
TRBV27 | CASSETGPGNTIYF
TRBV6-1 | CASSGLAQNQETQYF
TRBV28 | CASSLYSEQPQHF
TRBV28 | CASRMLMKETQYF
TRBV7-8 | CASSKNSEQYF
TRBV29-1 | CSVGGETRNTIYF
TRBV19 | CASSILGTIGHNEQFF
TRBV11-2 | CASSLGVSETQYF
TRBV10-3 | CAIMGTGSTGELFF
TRBV10-3 | CAIRPFTEANEQYF
TRBV5-1 | CASSLQNSLTDTQYF
TRBV3-1 | CASSHGTTPYEQYF
TRBV20-1 | CSVAIGTNQETQYF
TRBV15 | CATSTQGSHGYTF
TRBV29-1 | CSVGALGDTQYF
TRBV30 | CAWSVHDRGITYEQYF
TRBV7-2 | CASSSPTWDVRDEQYF
TRBV5-4 | CASSLDSQGLRELFF
TRBV6-1 | CASRKGQGTYNEQFF
TRBV29-1 | CSVTTGVNTEAFF
TRBV20-1 | CSAKGQGFPYEQYF
TRBV7-2 | CASSLDRSGSEQYF
TRBV20-1 | CSAIRGHTEAFF
TRBV5-4 | CASSRGTPGDTGELFF
TRBV20-1 | CSARQRGNTGELFF
TRBV6-1 | CASGLPRGNEQFF
TRBV11-1 | CASSLAWLAGPVEQFF
TRBV7-9 | CASSLEGGTDTQYF
TRBV14 | CASSQQPRGEQYF
TRBV6-1 | CASSLHQRGRYNEQFF
TRBV24-1 | CATSGPEDDNEQFF
TRBV12-3/TRBV12-4 | CASSLGPSVGSYEQYF
TRBV6-1 | CASSLKPGGTEAFF
TRBV7-6 | CASSLDRGNYEQYF